The 27 T cell receptor beta chains below all came from one sample that was sequenced in a study of blood T cell repertoires in COVID-19. Sequencing used immunoSEQ multiplex PCR; TCRdb keeps in-frame clones, though not all of them. The data contain tens of thousands of clones, approximately 79% of them singletons. Sample: peripheral blood. The receptor set was obtained from a man aged 80 or over with active COVID-19.

Only a few counts were recorded for this clone. This chain connects TRBV7-2 to TRBJ2-5, with 7 nucleotides matching TRBD1. The germline V gene encodes CDR1 SGHTA and CDR2 FQGNSA. There are 14 residues in the CDR3. V shed 4 bases and J 1 base; nucleotides not matched to a gene: 3. Written as DNA, the CDR3 is TGTGCCAGCAGCTCGACAGGGTTCCAAGAGACCCAGTACTTC. Translation gives CASSSTGFQETQYF.

The rearrangement joins TRBV5-4 to TRBJ2-3; a possible D gene is TRBD2 (6 bases). Germline assignment: CDR1 SGHNT and CDR2 YYREEE (reference sequence). CDR3 length equals 16 residues. The germline V and J ends were trimmed by 0 bases and 2 bases, with 13 bases remaining between them. The CDR3 loop reads CASSLGPRDPTDTQYF. CDR3 DNA sequence: TGTGCCAGCAGCTTGGGTCCGCGGGATCCCACAGATACGCAGTATTTT.

The V call is TRBV4-3, the J call TRBJ2-4, with 7 bases matching TRBD1. The J segment lost 4 bases and the V segment lost 0 bases, leaving 6 bases of the junction unmatched. CDR3 size: 16 residues. CDR1 LGHNA and CDR2 YSLEER come from the germline V gene. The chain's CDR3 is CASSQEPPGQKNIQYF. CDR3 nucleotide sequence: TGCGCCAGCAGCCAAGAGCCTCCGGGACAGAAAAACATTCAGTACTTC.

The chain uses TRBV9 and TRBJ2-3; the match to TRBD1 covers 8 bases. Germline CDR1 and CDR2: SGDLS and YYNGEE. After removal of 3 bases from V and 3 bases from J, the junction contained 6 bases not matched to a gene. This CDR3 region has 15 residues. Here the CDR3 DNA reads TGTGCCAGCAGCGCGCGGGACAGGACGACAGATACGCAGTATTTT. Translated: CASSARDRTTDTQYF.

The CDR3 reads CASSGGGQAEQETQYF. The CDR3 bases are TGCGCCAGCAGTGGAGGGGGACAGGCGGAACAAGAGACCCAGTACTTC. The chain uses TRBV4-1 and TRBJ2-5, with 8 nucleotides matching TRBD1. Germline trimming cut 6 bases from V and 2 bases from J; bases unmatched to any gene: 11. CDR3 length: 16 amino acids. Germline V CDR1 and CDR2: MGHRA, YSYEKL.

The V gene is TRBV7-2, the J gene TRBJ2-1, with TRBD2 matching 14 bases. From germline, CDR1 is SGHTA and CDR2 FQGNSA. V dropped 5 bases and J dropped 0; count of bases not matched to a gene: 9. This CDR3 is built from 19 residues. CDR3 residues: CASSLYAGTSGSSYNEQFF. The CDR3 region has the DNA TGTGCCAGCAGCCTTTACGCCGGGACTAGCGGGAGCTCCTACAATGAGCAGTTCTTC.

This chain joins TRBV18 and TRBJ1-2, with 7 nucleotides matching TRBD1. Germline values: CDR1 KGHSH, CDR2 LQKENI. Germline trimming cut 3 bases from V and 3 bases from J; bases unmatched to any gene: 7. The CDR3 length is 15 residues. CDR3 region: CASSPTGFSDYGYTF. In DNA form, the CDR3 reads TGTGCCAGCTCACCGACAGGGTTCTCTGACTATGGCTACACCTTC.

The V and J genes are TRBV11-3 and TRBJ2-7; TRBD1 agrees at 9 bases. CDR3 length: 14 residues. Trimming took 5 bases from V and 3 from J; bases not matched to a gene: 5. From germline, CDR1 is SGHNT and CDR2 YENEEA. Here the CDR3 reads CASSQDRGHYEQYF. CDR3 coding DNA: TGTGCCAGCAGCCAGGACAGGGGCCACTACGAGCAGTACTTC.

This clone was recorded once. This chain links TRBV6-5 with TRBJ1-2; tentative D call: TRBD1 (5 bases). Trimming took 4 bases from V and 2 from J, leaving 14 bases between them. The CDR3 length is 15 residues. Germline CDR1 is MNHEY and CDR2 is SVGAGI. The DNA for the CDR3 is TGTGCCAGCAGTTCCCTCGGGGGGGACAACTATGGCTACACCTTC. This codes for CASSSLGGDNYGYTF.

This clone was seen a single time. The chain is built from TRBV6-5 and TRBJ1-1; D not resolved. V lost 0 bases to trimming and J lost 4 bases, with 9 bases between them. The CDR3 length is 14 residues. The germline CDR1 and CDR2 sequences are MNHEY and SVGAGI. The CDR3 here is CASSYSLSGTEAFF. CDR3 nucleotides: TGTGCCAGCAGTTACTCCCTCTCGGGCACTGAAGCTTTCTTT.

This clone was seen once. The chain uses TRBV30 and TRBJ1-1; 7 nucleotides line up with TRBD1. The germline CDR1 and CDR2 sequences are GTSNPN and SVGIG (reference sequence). This CDR3 has 12 residues. V trimming: 2 bases; J trimming: 5 bases; junction bases outside the gene matches: 2. The CDR3 sequence is CAWSPGGTEAFF. DNA of the CDR3: TGTGCCTGGAGTCCAGGGGGTACTGAAGCTTTCTTT.

This chain joins TRBV19 and TRBJ1-2; TRBD1 is a possible D gene (6 bases). Germline CDR1 reads LNHDA; CDR2 reads SQIVND (reference sequence). Trimming took off 3 bases at V and 9 bases at J, with 20 bases between the two ends. This CDR3 region has 15 residues. The DNA for the CDR3 is TGTGCCAGTAGTATCGACACCGGGACAACCCTTCGCTACACCTTC. The encoded protein is CASSIDTGTTLRYTF.

The CDR3 reads CASSQGQVNGELFF. In DNA, the CDR3 is TGCGCCAGCAGCCAGGGCCAGGTTAACGGGGAGCTGTTTTTT. This sequence joins TRBV4-3 and TRBJ2-2; D unresolved. Germline V gene lookup returns CDR1 LGHNA and CDR2 YSLEER. CDR3 length: 14 amino acids. The ends were cut back, 3 bases at V and 7 bases at J, with 12 bases in the middle.

The CDR3 sequence is CASRGTAQETQYF. The CDR3 DNA reads TGTGCCAGTAGAGGGACAGCACAAGAGACCCAGTACTTC. The rearrangement links TRBV19 to TRBJ2-5; 7 positions match TRBD1. CDR1 LNHDA and CDR2 SQIVND come from the germline V gene (reference sequence). This CDR3 contains 13 residues. With 6 bases clipped from V and 2 bases from J, the junction kept 3 bases outside the gene matches. The full variable domain, rest sourced from reference TRBV19 and TRBJ2-5, is DGGITQSPKYLFRKEGQNVTLSCEQNLNHDAMYWYRQDPGQGLRLIYYSQIVNDFQKGDIAEGYSVSREKKESFPLTVTSAQKNPTAFYLCASRGTAQETQYFGPGTRLLVL.

In this sample, this clone turned up once. V and J are TRBV7-8 and TRBJ2-2; 11 bases match TRBD2. Germline V CDR1 and CDR2: SGHVS, FQNEAQ. Trimming took 5 bases from V and 7 from J; bases not matched to a gene: 9. This CDR3 is built from 16 residues. CDR3 in amino acids: CASSKPSGRSYGELFF. The CDR3 coding sequence is TGTGCCAGCAGCAAACCTAGCGGGAGGAGTTACGGGGAGCTGTTTTTT.

The rearrangement uses TRBV2 and TRBJ1-1; unclear D gene. This CDR3 has 13 residues. Trimming pared 3 bases from V and 0 bases from J, leaving 5 bases between. Germline V gene data show CDR1 as SNHLY and CDR2 as FYNNEI. The CDR3 protein is CASSEQVNTEAFF. Here the CDR3 DNA reads TGTGCCAGCAGTGAGCAGGTGAACACTGAAGCTTTCTTT.

The chain carries TRBV30 and TRBJ2-1, with 8 positions matching TRBD2. Germline V gene lookup returns CDR1 GTSNPN and CDR2 SVGIG (reference sequence). The junction had 10 bases not matched to a gene; V was cut back by 3 bases and J by 12 bases. The CDR3 sequence is 13 residues long. CDR3 in DNA: TGTGCCTGGAGGGGACTAGTAAGTTCCCGGCAGTTCTTC. Its translation is CAWRGLVSSRQFF.

The V and J genes are TRBV29-1 and TRBJ2-2; weak D call: TRBD2 (7 bases). V lost 3 bases and J 6 bases, leaving 14 bases between the germline ends. The CDR3 covers 14 residues. Germline CDR1 SQVTM, CDR2 ANQGSEA. The CDR3 DNA follows: TGCAGCGTTGATTCGGGGGGCCCCGCCGGGGAGCTGTTTTTT. Its translation: CSVDSGGPAGELFF.

The chain recombines TRBV5-1 with TRBJ2-7; 7 nucleotides match TRBD1. Germline V lookup: CDR1 SGHRS, CDR2 YFSETQ. V lost 3 bases and J lost 3; bases outside the gene matches: 9. The CDR3 consists of 15 residues. The CDR3 DNA sequence: TGCGCCAGCAGCTCCGACCCGGGACAGATCTACGAGCAGTACTTC. Amino acid sequence: CASSSDPGQIYEQYF.

This clone showed up just a few times. This chain's CDR3 is CASWAGGPYNEQFF. The CDR3 DNA sequence: TGTGCCAGCTGGGCCGGGGGGCCCTACAATGAGCAGTTCTTC. This sequence joins TRBV3-1 (or the pseudogene TRBV3-2) and TRBJ2-1; maybe TRBD2 (7 bases). This CDR3 region has 14 residues. V shed 8 bases and J shed 2 bases, with 13 bases lying between them. Germline CDR1 and CDR2: LGHDT and YNNKEL (reference sequence).

This rearrangement joins TRBV5-1 to TRBJ1-1, with 9 positions matching TRBD1. CDR1 is SGHRS, CDR2 YFSETQ, per germline. Losses at the gene ends were 4 bases for V and 4 bases for J; bases not matched to a gene: 11. The CDR3 spans 16 residues. As DNA, the CDR3 is TGCGCCAGCAGCAAAGGAGGACAGGGGATTGCCACTGAAGCTTTCTTT. Translated, it gives CASSKGGQGIATEAFF.

This sequence joins TRBV11-2 and TRBJ2-1, with 7 bases fitting TRBD2. J gave up 5 bases and V 7 bases, and 8 bases lay outside the gene matches. CDR3 length: 14 residues. Germline V gene sequence: CDR1 SGHAT, CDR2 FQNNGV. The CDR3 reads CASKVGTTNNEQFF. The CDR3, as DNA: TGTGCCAGCAAAGTCGGGACTACAAACAATGAGCAGTTCTTC.

The CDR3 sequence: CATGPGQPNQETQYF. CDR3 nucleotides: TGTGCCACCGGACCGGGACAGCCTAACCAAGAGACCCAGTACTTC. The chain links TRBV7-9 to TRBJ2-5; the match to TRBD1 covers 7 bases. V was pared by 10 bases and J by 0 bases, with 11 bases of the junction left unmatched. The germline V gene has CDR1 SEHNR and CDR2 FQNEAQ (reference sequence). This CDR3 is 15 amino acids long.

The chain combines TRBV19 with TRBJ2-1, with a tentative D call TRBD1 (6 bases). Germline assignment: CDR1 LNHDA and CDR2 SQIVND (reference sequence). CDR3 length: 16 residues. With 6 bases removed from V and 5 bases from J, the gap between germline ends came to 20 bases. The DNA of the CDR3 is TGTGCCAGTAGGCCCCCCGGGACAATAATTCACAATGAGCAGTTCTTC. Protein product: CASRPPGTIIHNEQFF.

J is TRBJ1-1 and V is TRBV9; 7 bases align to TRBD1. This CDR3 has 16 amino acids. V trimming: 3 bases; J trimming: 2 bases; junction bases outside the gene matches: 10. The germline gives CDR1 SGDLS, CDR2 YYNGEE. Here the CDR3 DNA reads TGTGCCAGCAGCGACCAACCGGGACAGTTAAACACTGAAGCTTTCTTT. Encoded protein: CASSDQPGQLNTEAFF. Drawing the rest from reference TRBV9 and TRBJ1-1, the complete variable domain is DSGVTQTPKHLITATGQRVTLRCSPRSGDLSVYWYQQSLDQGLQFLIQYYNGEERAKGNILERFSAQQFPDLHSELNLSSLELGDSALYFCASSDQPGQLNTEAFFGQGTRLTVV.

This rearrangement joins TRBV6-5 to TRBJ2-7, with 7 bases aligning to TRBD1. The CDR3 sequence is 14 residues long. Germline trimming cut 7 bases from V and 2 bases from J; bases unmatched to any gene: 8. CDR1 MNHEY and CDR2 SVGAGI come from the germline V gene. The CDR3 region is CASTIQTGTYEQYF. The CDR3 nucleotides read TGTGCCAGCACTATTCAGACAGGGACCTACGAGCAGTACTTC.

The V and J genes are TRBV7-2 and TRBJ1-6; D is unresolved. The CDR3 is 13 residues long. Germline-derived CDR1 and CDR2 are SGHTA and FQGNSA. The germline V and J ends were trimmed by 5 bases and 4 bases, with 6 bases remaining between them. The DNA of the CDR3 is TGTGCCAGCAGCGCAGGATATAATTCACCCCTCCACTTT. Its translation: CASSAGYNSPLHF.